This T cell receptor beta chain derives from a study of T cells in Graves' hyperthyroidism and ophthalmopathy. About the study: Peripheral blood collection took place at initial diagnosis, before any treatment.

Study-level findings and limits: Most thyroid clonotypes expanded above 0.001 appeared in blood too.

Ophthalmopathy patients all had a Clinical Activity Score of at least 3, a NOSPECS grade of at least 4 and disease under 3 months old. PBMCs were derived from around 10 ml fresh peripheral blood. There are a few counts of this clonotype. No antigen is known for it. TCR beta CDR3 sequences were amplified from RNA transcripts. Using the HTBI primer set, a first-round RT-PCR was run on the TCR CDR3. TCRdb re-derived calls from the multiplex PCR reads in MiXCR, one entry per CDR3 protein. The data hold about 300,000 distinct CDR3 sequences, with roughly 19% observed a single time. Trimming cost V 3 bases and J 5 bases, with 13 bases left between them. Germline CDR1 is DFQATT and CDR2 is SNEGSKA (reference sequence). This CDR3 spans 13 amino acids.

This receptor was identified in a man between 45 and 60 years old with Graves' ophthalmopathy. The rearrangement uses TRBV20-1 and TRBJ2-5; D may be TRBD2 (5 bases). The sequenced sample was blood. CDR3 in DNA: TGCAGTGCTAGGGACCAACGGAGGGAGACCCAGTACTTC. Translating it yields CSARDQRRETQYF.